The 30 T cell receptor beta chains reported below all come from one sample, sequenced in a study of blood T cell repertoires in COVID-19. Sequencing was performed with immunoSEQ multiplex PCR; in TCRdb, only in-frame clones are kept and a portion is missing. The sample has about 140,000 clones; 84% are singletons. The sequencing input was PBMCs or T cells enriched from blood (not recorded which). These receptors all come from a woman in her fifties or sixties with acute COVID-19.

The chain uses TRBV5-6 and TRBJ1-2; 7 positions agree with TRBD1. The CDR3 loop spans 13 amino acids. Germline-derived CDR1 and CDR2 are SGHDT and YYEEEE. V was pared by 6 bases and J by 2 bases, with 4 bases of the junction left unmatched. The CDR3 here is CASTPGGNYGYTF. Written as DNA, the CDR3 is TGTGCCAGCACCCCAGGGGGAAACTATGGCTACACCTTC.

The genes are TRBV28 and TRBJ1-3, with a possible D match to TRBD1 (6 bases). Germline V gene sequence: CDR1 MDHEN, CDR2 SYDVKM. CDR3 size: 17 residues. V was shortened by 7 bases and J by 3 bases, with 22 bases between the two germline ends. The CDR3 loop reads CASKGQGKGSGGNTIYF. The CDR3 region has the DNA TGTGCCAGCAAGGGGCAGGGGAAAGGTTCTGGTGGAAACACCATATATTTT.

The chain employs TRBV3-1 (or the pseudogene TRBV3-2) and TRBJ1-6, with 7 positions matching TRBD1. The CDR3 runs to 16 residues. After removal of 5 bases from V and 5 bases from J, the junction contained 9 bases not matched to a gene. The germline V gene encodes CDR1 LGHDT and CDR2 YNNKEL (reference sequence). The CDR3 DNA sequence: TGTGCCAGCAGCTTCTCCCTACAGGGGAATAATTCACCCCTCCACTTT. As protein: CASSFSLQGNNSPLHF.

This chain uses TRBV5-4 with TRBJ2-2, with D possibly being TRBD1 (7 bases). The CDR3 spans 16 residues. Trimming left V 4 bases short and J 2 bases short, with 15 bases between. Germline loops: CDR1 SGHNT, CDR2 YYREEE (reference sequence). The CDR3, as DNA: TGTGCCAGCAGCGTGGGCGGGACAGTTAACACCGGGGAGCTGTTTTTT. As protein: CASSVGGTVNTGELFF. The variable domain in full, completed from reference TRBV5-4 and TRBJ2-2, reads ETGVTQSPTHLIKTRGQQVTLRCSSQSGHNTVSWYQQALGQGPQFIFQYYREEENGRGNFPPRFSGLQFPNYSSELNVNALELDDSALYLCASSVGGTVNTGELFFGEGSRLTVL.

The V and J genes are TRBV27 and TRBJ2-5, with D maybe TRBD2 (5 bases). The CDR3 runs to 15 residues. The germline gives CDR1 MNHEY, CDR2 SMNVEV (reference sequence). With 5 bases removed from V and 4 bases from J, the gap between germline ends came to 17 bases. The CDR3 DNA reads TGTGCCAGCAGTCCGGACTTAACTAGGACAGAGACCCAGTACTTC. This codes for CASSPDLTRTETQYF.

About this clone itself: Relative to the germline gene, one junction end is altered; a read error may explain this. This chain joins TRBV12-3 or TRBV12-4 and TRBJ2-1; TRBD1 might be the D (6 bases). The CDR3 spans 11 residues. CDR3 nucleotides: TGTGCCAGCAGTTTCGGACAGCTCAAGATCTTC. Amino acid sequence: CASSFGQLKIF.

This rearrangement joins TRBV28 to TRBJ1-2; 7 nucleotides match TRBD1. Germline V lookup: CDR1 MDHEN, CDR2 SYDVKM. The trim removed 5 bases at V and 5 bases at J, leaving 14 bases unmatched. The CDR3 is 16 amino acids. Written as DNA, the CDR3 is TGTGCCAGCAGTCCCACAGGACAGGCCGGCCTTTATGGCTACACCTTC. This sequence encodes CASSPTGQAGLYGYTF.

This clone was seen more than once but under ten times. The J gene is TRBJ2-7, the V gene TRBV5-1; maybe TRBD2 (6 bases). Trimming removed 4 bases at V and 9 bases at J, with 23 bases between. The CDR3 consists of 15 residues. Germline loops: CDR1 SGHRS, CDR2 YFSETQ. CDR3 loop: CASSGGSAGPSGQYF. For the CDR3, the DNA is TGCGCCAGCAGCGGGGGGTCCGCGGGCCCCTCAGGGCAGTACTTC.

The chain couples TRBV2 to TRBJ1-4, with D hard to call. Between the trimmed V and J ends, which lost 3 bases and 8 bases, there was a span of 13 bases. This CDR3 region has 14 residues. From germline, CDR1 is SNHLY and CDR2 FYNNEI. This CDR3 is CASSDPNSREKLFF. For the CDR3, the DNA is TGTGCCAGCAGTGATCCTAACAGCCGCGAAAAACTGTTTTTT. The complete variable domain, with remaining parts taken from reference TRBV2 and TRBJ1-4, reads EPEVTQTPSHQVTQMGQEVILRCVPISNHLYFYWYRQILGQKVEFLVSFYNNEISEKSEIFDDQFSVERPDGSNFTLKIRSTKLEDSAMYFCASSDPNSREKLFFGSGTQLSVL.

In nucleotides, the CDR3 is TGTGCCAGCAGCGGGACGGGGGGGCCGGTCTACGAGCAGTACTTC. It codes for CASSGTGGPVYEQYF. The chain has TRBV9 and TRBJ2-7; 8 nucleotides agree with TRBD2. Germline V lookup: CDR1 SGDLS, CDR2 YYNGEE. This CDR3 contains 15 residues. V shed 3 bases, J shed 3 bases, and the junction held 8 bases outside the gene matches.

This chain joins TRBV29-1 and TRBJ2-1; 9 bases are a match to TRBD1. V dropped 8 bases and J dropped 6; count of bases not matched to a gene: 8. The CDR3 consists of 13 residues. The germline V gene encodes CDR1 SQVTM and CDR2 ANQGSEA. The CDR3 sequence is CSTGTGILNEQFF. CDR3 coding DNA: TGCAGCACCGGGACAGGGATTCTCAATGAGCAGTTCTTC.

The genes are TRBV30 and TRBJ2-5, with TRBD1 as a possible D gene (5 bases). The germline V gene has CDR1 GTSNPN and CDR2 SVGIG (reference sequence). V was cut by 4 bases and J by 2 bases, with 14 bases left in between. This CDR3 region has 14 residues. This chain's CDR3 is CAWNKPGNQETQYF. The CDR3 DNA reads TGTGCCTGGAATAAACCAGGGAATCAAGAGACCCAGTACTTC.

The chain combines TRBV11-2 with TRBJ2-2; perhaps TRBD1 as D (6 bases). The CDR3 length is 14 residues. The V end was cut by 3 bases, the J end by 6 bases, with 11 bases between. CDR1 and CDR2 from the germline V gene are SGHAT and FQNNGV. The CDR3 sequence: CASSLGRGPGELFF. CDR3 in DNA: TGTGCCAGCAGCTTGGGCAGGGGCCCCGGGGAGCTGTTTTTT.

The chain is built from TRBV12-5 and TRBJ1-6; 8 positions agree with TRBD1. Germline V lookup: CDR1 LGHNT, CDR2 FRNRAP. The V gene end was trimmed by 6 bases and the J gene end by 8 bases; junction bases not matched to a gene: 3. This CDR3 has 13 residues. The CDR3 spells CASGDRVDSPLHF. CDR3 sequence (DNA): TGTGCTAGTGGGGACAGGGTTGATTCACCCCTCCACTTT.

The rearrangement uses TRBV11-2 and TRBJ1-3; possible D gene TRBD1, 5 bases. The V gene lost 7 bases and the J gene lost 7 bases, with 14 bases spanning the gap. The CDR3 sequence is 13 residues long. Looked up from germline, CDR1 is SGHAT and CDR2 is FQNNGV. The CDR3: CASTRRGSNTIYF. The DNA of the CDR3 is TGTGCCAGCACCCGGCGGGGGAGTAACACCATATATTTT.

This chain connects TRBV11-2 to TRBJ1-1, with D tentatively TRBD1 (5 bases). Trimming removed 1 base from V and 3 bases from J, with 9 bases in between. The CDR3 runs 14 residues. Germline-derived CDR1 and CDR2 are SGHAT and FQNNGV. The CDR3 coding sequence is TGTGCCAGCAGCTTAGGGCAGGGATACACTGAAGCTTTCTTT. Amino acids: CASSLGQGYTEAFF.

The chain has TRBV15 and TRBJ2-3; D is perhaps TRBD2 (5 bases). Per the germline V gene, CDR1 is LNHNV and CDR2 is YYDKDF (reference sequence). The V end lost 4 bases, the J end lost 0 bases, and 17 bases lay between the germline ends. The CDR3 is made up of 17 amino acids. CDR3 sequence (DNA): TGTGCCACCAGCACGACCGCAAGCGGACCTAGCACAGATACGCAGTATTTT. Translating it yields CATSTTASGPSTDTQYF.

The rearrangement uses TRBV28 and TRBJ1-1, with 8 bases identical to TRBD1. The CDR3 covers 15 residues. J was trimmed by 11 bases and V by 4 bases; bases with no gene match: 15. Looked up from germline, CDR1 is MDHEN and CDR2 is SYDVKM. CDR3 amino acids: CASSSPGQGRNWAFF. CDR3 DNA: TGTGCCAGCAGTTCACCAGGACAGGGTCGGAATTGGGCTTTCTTT. Variable domain in full (rest from reference TRBV28 and TRBJ1-1): DVKVTQSSRYLVKRTGEKVFLECVQDMDHENMFWYRQDPGLGLRLIYFSYDVKMKEKGDIPEGYSVSREKKERFSLILESASTNQTSMYLCASSSPGQGRNWAFFGQGTRLTVV.

This chain connects TRBV27 to TRBJ1-1; D unresolved. Germline values: CDR1 MNHEY, CDR2 SMNVEV (reference sequence). Trimming removed 3 bases at V and 0 bases at J, with 14 bases between. This CDR3 region has 16 residues. CDR3: CASSFREPLMNTEAFF. As DNA, the CDR3 is TGTGCCAGCAGTTTTCGGGAGCCTCTAATGAACACTGAAGCTTTCTTT.

This rearrangement joins TRBV25-1 to TRBJ2-4, with D perhaps matching TRBD1 (6 bases). CDR3 length: 16 residues. Germline assignment: CDR1 MGHDK and CDR2 SYGVNS. V gave up 3 bases and J gave up 4 bases, with 16 bases separating them. CDR3 in amino acids: CASSETGLRGKNIQYF. The DNA for the CDR3 is TGTGCCAGCAGTGAGACAGGTCTCCGAGGGAAAAACATTCAGTACTTC.

The chain uses TRBV19 and TRBJ2-2; 9 nucleotides align to TRBD1. Germline CDR1 is LNHDA and CDR2 is SQIVND (reference sequence). The CDR3 contains 15 residues. V trimming: 7 bases; J trimming: 2 bases; junction bases outside the gene matches: 5. The CDR3 nucleotides are TGTGCCAGTACTCGGACAGGGGTAAACACCGGGGAGCTGTTTTTT. Translated, it gives CASTRTGVNTGELFF.

The gene calls are TRBV5-1 and TRBJ2-3; maybe TRBD2 (5 bases). V lost 4 bases to trimming and J lost 14 bases, with 14 bases between them. CDR1 and CDR2 from the germline V gene are SGHRS and YFSETQ. This CDR3 has 11 amino acids. CDR3: CASSTEGMWYF. The CDR3 DNA sequence: TGCGCCAGCAGCACCGAGGGAATGTGGTATTTT. The full variable domain, its missing parts supplied by reference TRBV5-1 and TRBJ2-3, is KAGVTQTPRYLIKTRGQQVTLSCSPISGHRSVSWYQQTPGQGLQFLFEYFSETQRNKGNFPGRFSGRQFSNSRSEMNVSTLELGDSALYLCASSTEGMWYFGPGTRLTVL.

This clone was seen a handful of times. CDR3 residues: CATAEGTDTQYF. CDR3 in DNA: TGTGCCACCGCGGAAGGCACAGATACGCAGTATTTT. The genes are TRBV24-1 and TRBJ2-3; D is unresolved. V lost 9 bases and J 1 base, leaving 7 bases between the germline ends. This CDR3 contains 12 residues. From germline, CDR1 is KGHDR and CDR2 SFDVKD.

This CDR3 reads CASSLALTSGRGDTQYF. The DNA of the CDR3 is TGTGCCAGCAGCTTAGCGCTGACTAGCGGGAGAGGAGATACGCAGTATTTT. V gene TRBV7-2 combines with J gene TRBJ2-3; 12 bases line up with TRBD2. Germline CDR1 and CDR2: SGHTA and FQGNSA. The CDR3 is 17 amino acids. Trimming at V came to 0 bases and at J to 5 bases, leaving 6 bases not matched to a gene.

V gene TRBV19 combines with J gene TRBJ2-3; 7 bases fit TRBD2. The V gene end was trimmed by 3 bases and the J gene end by 4 bases; junction bases not matched to a gene: 7. Germline assignment: CDR1 LNHDA and CDR2 SQIVND (reference sequence). This CDR3 region has 15 residues. The CDR3 region is CASSMGLAEADTQYF. CDR3 sequence (DNA): TGTGCCAGTAGTATGGGCCTAGCGGAGGCAGATACGCAGTATTTT.

This chain links TRBV12-3 or TRBV12-4 with TRBJ1-6; 7 nucleotides align to TRBD1. The CDR3 loop spans 12 amino acids. The V segment lost 5 bases and the J segment 13 bases; nucleotides outside the gene matches: 5. This chain's CDR3 is CASSNPDRPLHF. The CDR3, as DNA: TGTGCCAGCAGTAACCCGGACAGGCCCCTCCACTTT.

This clone appeared a few times. The chain uses TRBV15 and TRBJ2-7; D remains ambiguous. Trimming stripped 5 bases from V and 2 bases from J, with 10 bases between. CDR1 and CDR2 from the germline V gene are LNHNV and YYDKDF (reference sequence). The CDR3 consists of 13 residues. CDR3 DNA sequence: TGTGCCACCAGCTACGGGTACCCCTACGAGCAGTACTTC. This codes for CATSYGYPYEQYF.

The rearrangement uses TRBV5-1 and TRBJ2-3; TRBD2 agrees at 15 bases. The V and J ends lost 4 bases and 3 bases, in that order; junction bases with no gene match: 9. The CDR3 runs 18 residues. Looked up from germline, CDR1 is SGHRS and CDR2 is YFSETQ. The CDR3 DNA reads as TGCGCCAGCAGCATGGGACTAGCGGGAGGCGGTGGTACAGATACGCAGTATTTT. Translation: CASSMGLAGGGGTDTQYF.

The chain uses TRBV12-5 and TRBJ2-2, with a weak D call TRBD2 (7 bases). This CDR3 has 16 residues. CDR1 and CDR2 from the germline V gene are LGHNT and FRNRAP. V dropped 1 base and J dropped 1 base, with 10 bases sitting between them. DNA for the CDR3: TGTGCTAGTGGTTTGGAAAGGGGGGGGAACACCGGGGAGCTGTTTTTT. This translates into CASGLERGGNTGELFF.

The V and J genes are TRBV6-5 and TRBJ1-2; D call uncertain. CDR1 and CDR2 (germline): MNHEY, SVGAGI. Deletions cut 8 bases from V and 8 bases from J, with 18 bases between. CDR3 length: 13 amino acids. The CDR3 sequence is CASRTLNLWGYTF. Here the CDR3 DNA reads TGTGCCAGCCGAACATTAAACCTCTGGGGCTACACCTTC.